These T cell receptor beta chains were read from a single sample in a study of blood T cell repertoires in COVID-19. Assay used: immunoSEQ multiplex PCR; TCRdb lists only in-frame clones, some missing. The table records around 190,000 clones, 83% of them present only once. Material for sequencing was peripheral blood. The source of these receptors is a human donor in a cohort sampled during active COVID-19. CDR3s leave out the opening cysteine and the closing phenylalanine or tryptophan. Each record gives: V gene, D gene, J gene, CDR3 protein. A D gene is named only where the DNA matches it firmly.

V: TRBV11-2; D: NA; J: TRBJ1-6; CDR3: ASSLSGALYNSPLH
V: TRBV11-3; D: NA; J: TRBJ2-7; CDR3: ASSFRADEQY
V: TRBV7-2; D: NA; J: TRBJ2-1; CDR3: ASSSQGRTYNEQF
V: TRBV23-1; D: TRBD1; J: TRBJ2-5; CDR3: ASSHPGQGGETQY
V: TRBV11-1; D: TRBD1; J: TRBJ2-7; CDR3: ASSLGQTYEQY
V: TRBV5-1; D: TRBD1; J: TRBJ2-1; CDR3: ASSWKGQGGNSGRASNEQF
V: TRBV6-2/TRBV6-3; D: TRBD2; J: TRBJ2-1; CDR3: ASSSRTSTGGYNEQF
V: TRBV29-1; D: NA; J: TRBJ2-7; CDR3: SVDGDGSSYEQY
V: TRBV5-1; D: NA; J: TRBJ1-1; CDR3: ASSPRTSNTEAF
V: TRBV27; D: TRBD2; J: TRBJ2-3; CDR3: AVSGRGGDTQY
V: TRBV28; D: TRBD1; J: TRBJ2-7; CDR3: ASSFRGIQSYEQY
V: TRBV5-6; D: TRBD2; J: TRBJ2-1; CDR3: ASSLVGGRTYNEQF
V: TRBV7-3; D: NA; J: TRBJ1-1; CDR3: ASSPSTDREAF
V: TRBV9; D: TRBD1; J: TRBJ1-1; CDR3: ASSGQGASTEAF
V: TRBV19; D: TRBD2; J: TRBJ2-1; CDR3: ASSIGSSGGKIYNEQF
V: TRBV3-1/TRBV3-2; D: NA; J: TRBJ1-1; CDR3: ASSLGGNTEAF
V: TRBV7-7; D: TRBD1; J: TRBJ2-5; CDR3: ASSSGQPQETQY
V: TRBV9; D: TRBD1; J: TRBJ2-6; CDR3: ASSARDRGRGANVLT
V: TRBV5-1; D: TRBD2; J: TRBJ2-1; CDR3: ASSPTSKYEQF
V: TRBV20-1; D: TRBD2; J: TRBJ2-3; CDR3: SASRTSGFTDTQY
V: TRBV6-5; D: NA; J: TRBJ1-5; CDR3: ASRESPNNQPQH
V: TRBV9; D: TRBD1; J: TRBJ2-2; CDR3: ASSVGTGGNTGELF
V: TRBV19; D: TRBD1; J: TRBJ2-7; CDR3: ATKFRDRGSYEQY
V: TRBV6-5; D: NA; J: TRBJ1-1; CDR3: ASSTGSGTEAF
V: TRBV4-1; D: NA; J: TRBJ2-7; CDR3: ASSQVRRGYEQY
V: TRBV28; D: TRBD1; J: TRBJ2-7; CDR3: ASLLSAGTGAYEQY
V: TRBV6-1; D: NA; J: TRBJ1-2; CDR3: ASSEGQFSNYGYT
V: TRBV18; D: NA; J: TRBJ2-1; CDR3: ASPGPGNEQF
V: TRBV7-6; D: NA; J: TRBJ2-1; CDR3: ASSTAHSSYNEQF
V: TRBV4-1; D: TRBD2; J: TRBJ2-7; CDR3: ASSQTSGSYEQY
V: TRBV3-1/TRBV3-2; D: NA; J: TRBJ2-6; CDR3: ASSGHSGANVLT
V: TRBV6-5; D: NA; J: TRBJ1-3; CDR3: ASSYSGTIGNTIY
V: TRBV12-5; D: TRBD1; J: TRBJ1-6; CDR3: ASGFPRDRGNSPLH
V: TRBV9; D: TRBD1; J: TRBJ2-7; CDR3: ASSDRAAGTGSSYEQY
V: TRBV9; D: TRBD1; J: TRBJ1-4; CDR3: ASSVTGGTNEKLF
V: TRBV9; D: TRBD1; J: TRBJ1-1; CDR3: ASSFSGTGGTEAF
V: TRBV21-1; D: NA; J: TRBJ2-3; CDR3: ASSKEYFESVLKEREWATDTQY
V: TRBV4-1; D: TRBD2; J: TRBJ2-1; CDR3: ASSQESPGGGLSYNEQF
V: TRBV10-3; D: NA; J: TRBJ1-2; CDR3: AIGPPGDGYT
V: TRBV18; D: TRBD2; J: TRBJ2-5; CDR3: ASSPGTSGETQY
V: TRBV11-2; D: NA; J: TRBJ2-7; CDR3: ASGSQSYEQY
V: TRBV11-3; D: TRBD2; J: TRBJ2-5; CDR3: ASIVNREEGETQY